The 16 T cell receptor beta chains in this list originate from one sample, sequenced in a study of response to subunit inactivated influenza vaccine. TCRdb reanalysed the RT-PCR reads using MiXCR and keeps one entry per CDR3 protein. The sample yields hundreds of thousands of distinct CDR3 sequences, less than 10% seen once. The sample was PBMCs from blood, taken around 25 months after vaccination. The origin of the receptors is a man aged 45-69 years who received an inactivated influenza vaccine.

CDR3 in DNA: TGTGCCAGCAGTTACATGACAGGGTCCACCTACGAGCAGTACTTC. It specifies CASSYMTGSTYEQYF. The V and J genes are TRBV6-5 and TRBJ2-7; 7 bases agree with TRBD1. Trimming cost V 2 bases and J 2 bases; bases outside gene matches: 6. Germline V lookup: CDR1 MNHEY, CDR2 SVGAGI. CDR3 length: 15 residues.

The sample holds many counts of this clonotype. V and J are TRBV3-1 and TRBJ2-7; no clear D. Deletions cut 1 base from V and 3 bases from J, with 13 bases between. This CDR3 has 15 residues. The germline CDR1 and CDR2 sequences are LGHDT and YNNKEL (reference sequence). CDR3 in DNA: TGTGCCAGCAGCCAAGGATTAGCAATTATCTACGAGCAGTACTTC. It translates to CASSQGLAIIYEQYF.

This chain joins TRBV29-1 and TRBJ1-2; D is perhaps TRBD1 (5 bases). Trimming took 6 bases from V and 4 from J, leaving 12 bases between them. The CDR3 has 12 residues. Germline-derived CDR1 and CDR2 are SQVTM and ANQGSEA. The CDR3 DNA follows: TGCAGCGTGACCGGGACGGGCTATGGCTACACCTTC. Translation: CSVTGTGYGYTF. The full variable domain, in which reference TRBV29-1 and TRBJ1-2 provide the parts outside the CDR3, is SAVISQKPSRDICQRGTSLTIQCQVDSQVTMMFWYRQQPGQSLTLIATANQGSEATYESGFVIDKFPISRPNLTFSTLTVSNMSPEDSSIYLCSVTGTGYGYTFGSGTRLTVV.

The chain uses TRBV20-1 and TRBJ2-7, with 7 nucleotides matching TRBD1. This CDR3 region has 15 residues. Germline CDR1 DFQATT, CDR2 SNEGSKA (reference sequence). V shed 6 bases, J shed 0 bases, and the junction held 11 bases outside the gene matches. DNA of the CDR3: TGCAGTGCCAGGCTCCTACAGGGGTTCTCCTACGAGCAGTACTTC. Translating it yields CSARLLQGFSYEQYF.

The rearrangement joins TRBV25-1 to TRBJ1-2; D is undetermined. V was trimmed by 4 bases and J by 4 bases, leaving 13 bases between them. CDR3 length: 14 residues. Germline CDR1 MGHDK, CDR2 SYGVNS. The CDR3 nucleotides read TGTGCCAGCAGTGGCACGACGGGTGTCTATGGCTACACCTTC. Translated, it gives CASSGTTGVYGYTF.

This clonotype was found a few times. The chain combines TRBV7-2 with TRBJ2-7, with TRBD2 matching over 8 bases. The CDR3 covers 13 residues. V trimming: 4 bases; J trimming: 5 bases; junction bases outside the gene matches: 4. Germline loops: CDR1 SGHTA, CDR2 FQGNSA. CDR3 sequence (DNA): TGTGCCAGCAGCTCCCGGGAGGGCGACGAGCAGTACTTC. Translated: CASSSREGDEQYF.

The chain carries TRBV7-8 and TRBJ1-5; tentative D call: TRBD1 (5 bases). Germline loops: CDR1 SGHVS, CDR2 FQNEAQ. Trimming took off 3 bases at V and 5 bases at J, with 8 bases between the two ends. This CDR3 has 13 amino acids. CDR3 sequence reads: CASSLGTYQPQHF. CDR3 nucleotides: TGTGCCAGCAGCTTGGGGACTTATCAGCCCCAGCATTTT.

This clonotype appeared many times. The rearrangement uses TRBV5-1 and TRBJ1-5, with a tentative D call TRBD1 (6 bases). The CDR3 length is 15 residues. The V end was cut by 0 bases, the J end by 6 bases, with 13 bases between. CDR1 is SGHRS and CDR2 is YFSETQ in the germline V gene. CDR3 DNA: TGCGCCAGCAGCTTGGGTATCCAGGGGAGTCAGCCCCAGCATTTT. Translation: CASSLGIQGSQPQHF.

This clonotype was counted a few times. V is TRBV4-3 and J is TRBJ2-2; no firm D call. Trimming removed 0 bases from V and 6 bases from J, with 14 bases in between. Germline V gene sequence: CDR1 LGHNA, CDR2 YSLEER. The CDR3 has 16 residues. The CDR3 spells CASSQDRQRGPGELFF. CDR3 DNA sequence: TGCGCCAGCAGCCAAGACAGACAACGTGGGCCCGGGGAGCTGTTTTTT.

The CDR3 region is CASSPGTMKNIQYF. CDR3 nucleotides: TGTGCCAGCAGCCCCGGGACAATGAAAAACATTCAGTACTTC. The V and J genes are TRBV6-2 or TRBV6-3 and TRBJ2-4, with D possibly TRBD1 on 6 matching bases. Germline V CDR1 and CDR2: MNHEY, SVGEGT. The CDR3 has 14 amino acids. Trimming removed 6 bases from V and 4 bases from J, with 13 bases in between.

This clonotype appeared many times. The chain combines TRBV5-1 with TRBJ1-4; D call uncertain. This CDR3 spans 15 amino acids. The germline gives CDR1 SGHRS, CDR2 YFSETQ. Trimming took 7 bases from V and 8 from J, leaving 21 bases between them. The CDR3 protein is CASRGGGTLGEKLFF. The CDR3 DNA reads TGCGCCAGCCGAGGAGGTGGAACCTTGGGGGAAAAACTGTTTTTT.

In this sample, this clonotype turned up a few times. The V gene is TRBV7-2, the J gene TRBJ1-6, with a tentative D call TRBD1 (6 bases). The CDR3 loop spans 14 amino acids. V was trimmed by 9 bases and J by 12 bases, leaving 21 bases between them. Per the germline V gene, CDR1 is SGHTA and CDR2 is FQGNSA. The CDR3 spells CASVLGQGLLPLHF. The CDR3 DNA sequence: TGTGCCAGTGTGTTGGGTCAGGGGTTGTTACCCCTCCACTTT. Full variable domain (rest looked up from reference TRBV7-2 and TRBJ1-6): GAGVSQSPSNKVTEKGKDVELRCDPISGHTALYWYRQSLGQGLEFLIYFQGNSAPDKSGLPSDRFSAERTGGSVSTLTIQRTQQEDSAVYLCASVLGQGLLPLHFGNGTRLTVT.

The V gene is TRBV14, the J gene TRBJ2-7; tentative D call: TRBD2 (6 bases). Trimming shortened V by 0 bases and J by 9 bases, and 12 bases separated the two germline ends. Germline values: CDR1 SGHDN, CDR2 FVKESK. The CDR3 runs 13 residues. The CDR3 coding sequence is TGTGCCAGCAGCCAAGATAGCGGATTTCGGCAGTACTTC. Its translation: CASSQDSGFRQYF. The whole variable domain, remainder taken from reference TRBV14 and TRBJ2-7, is EAGVTQFPSHSVIEKGQTVTLRCDPISGHDNLYWYRRVMGKEIKFLLHFVKESKQDESGMPNNRFLAERTGGTYSTLKVQPAELEDSGVYFCASSQDSGFRQYFGPGTRLTVT.

This clonotype was counted only a few times. This chain connects TRBV7-6 to TRBJ1-2, with D perhaps matching TRBD1 (6 bases). V gave up 1 base and J gave up 9 bases, with 21 bases separating them. This CDR3 region has 16 residues. Germline V gene data show CDR1 as SGHVS and CDR2 as FNYEAQ. The CDR3 bases are TGTGCCAGCAGCTTAGACGTCGGGCAGGGGCGACAGTGCTACACCTTC. Translating it yields CASSLDVGQGRQCYTF.

This rearrangement joins TRBV12-5 to TRBJ2-7; no clear D. The CDR3 sequence is 12 residues long. V lost 6 bases, J lost 5 bases, and 11 bases lay in between. CDR1 LGHNT and CDR2 FRNRAP come from the germline V gene. DNA of the CDR3: TGTGCTAGTGGCCGTCATTCGGACGAGCAGTACTTC. This gives the protein CASGRHSDEQYF.

V and J are TRBV10-3 and TRBJ1-3; D gene uncertain. The CDR3 consists of 14 residues. CDR1 ENHRY and CDR2 SYGVKD come from the germline V gene. Trimming left V 0 bases short and J 10 bases short, with 13 bases between. CDR3 in amino acids: CAISESQSGMTIYF. The CDR3 nucleotides read TGTGCCATCAGTGAGTCGCAAAGCGGGATGACCATATATTTT.